The 28 T cell receptor beta chains below were found in one sample sequenced in a study of T cells after yellow fever vaccination. TCRdb called the 5' RACE reads again in MiXCR, with one record for every CDR3 protein. The table records 550,000 or so distinct CDR3 sequences, under 25% of them present only once. Specimen: PBMCs, collected 15 days after the yellow fever booster vaccination. The origin of the receptors is a man younger than 40 who received the YFV17D yellow fever vaccine.

This clonotype turned up a few times. The chain employs TRBV20-1 and TRBJ2-5, with unresolved D. The germline CDR1 and CDR2 sequences are DFQATT and SNEGSKA (reference sequence). CDR3 length: 14 residues. Trimming cost V 2 bases and J 1 base, with 11 bases left between them. The CDR3 coding sequence is TGCAGTGCTAGATCTCCAACCTCCCAAGAGACCCAGTACTTC. Translated: CSARSPTSQETQYF.

The genes are TRBV15 and TRBJ2-5; no clear D gene. Trimming removed 5 bases from V and 8 bases from J, with 12 bases in between. CDR1 LNHNV and CDR2 YYDKDF come from the germline V gene (reference sequence). CDR3 size: 12 residues. The CDR3, as DNA: TGTGCCACCAGCCGCCATTGGGAAACCCAGTACTTC. Residues: CATSRHWETQYF.

The chain couples TRBV12-3 or TRBV12-4 to TRBJ2-2; 8 nucleotides align to TRBD2. The CDR3 length is 15 residues. V gave up 3 bases and J gave up 6 bases; unmatched junction bases: 6. The CDR3 loop reads CASSFEAGVAGELFF. The CDR3 nucleotides are TGTGCCAGCAGTTTTGAAGCGGGAGTTGCCGGGGAGCTGTTTTTT.

This CDR3 is CASSESEQGVNQPQHF. The DNA for the CDR3 is TGCGCCAGCAGTGAGTCTGAGCAGGGGGTCAATCAGCCCCAGCATTTT. The rearrangement links TRBV10-2 to TRBJ1-5; 7 nucleotides line up with TRBD1. Germline CDR1 reads WSHSY; CDR2 reads SAAADI. This CDR3 is built from 16 residues. The ends lost 0 bases at V and 3 bases at J; junction bases unmatched: 5.

The chain links TRBV7-2 to TRBJ2-3, with 11 nucleotides matching TRBD2. The CDR3 has 16 amino acids. In germline, CDR1 is SGHTA, CDR2 FQGNSA. J gave up 2 bases and V 6 bases, and 7 bases lay outside the gene matches. DNA for the CDR3: TGTGCCAGCAGTGAGACTAGCGGGGTTCTCACAGATACGCAGTATTTT. As protein: CASSETSGVLTDTQYF.

The rearrangement links TRBV14 to TRBJ2-4, with D possibly being TRBD1 (5 bases). V lost 3 bases to trimming and J lost 7 bases, with 13 bases between them. The CDR3 has 14 residues. Per germline, CDR1 SGHDN and CDR2 FVKESK. The CDR3 DNA sequence: TGTGCCAGCAGCCATCGGACATTTGGGAACATTCAGTACTTC. This translates into CASSHRTFGNIQYF. Supplemented by reference TRBV14 and TRBJ2-4, the full variable domain reads EAGVTQFPSHSVIEKGQTVTLRCDPISGHDNLYWYRRVMGKEIKFLLHFVKESKQDESGMPNNRFLAERTGGTYSTLKVQPAELEDSGVYFCASSHRTFGNIQYFGAGTRLSVL.

The table lists this clonotype with many counts. The V and J genes are TRBV12-3 or TRBV12-4 and TRBJ2-5, with TRBD2 as a possible D gene (5 bases). The V end lost 3 bases, the J end lost 2 bases, and 7 bases lay between the germline ends. The CDR3 extends over 13 amino acids. CDR3 nucleotide sequence: TGTGCCAGCAGTTTCTCGGGGCAAGAGACCCAGTACTTC. Its translation is CASSFSGQETQYF.

The chain recombines TRBV6-5 with TRBJ2-3; D call uncertain. The V gene's germline CDR1 is MNHEY and CDR2 SVGAGI. V lost 4 bases and J lost 5, with 7 bases in between. The CDR3 extends over 12 amino acids. As DNA, the CDR3 is TGTGCCAGCAGTTCATGGCAAGATACGCAGTATTTT. Protein sequence: CASSSWQDTQYF.

About this clonotype: A read error may be the cause here, since a much bigger clone is one base away. V and J are TRBV5-1 and TRBJ2-7; possible D gene TRBD1, 5 bases. This CDR3 comprises 14 residues. V was clipped by 0 bases and J by 1 base, with 8 bases between them. Germline CDR1 is SGHRS and CDR2 is YFSETQ. The CDR3 here is CASSLARVSYEQYF. CDR3 sequence (DNA): TGCGCCAGCAGCTTGGCCAGGGTGTCCTACGAGCAGTACTTC.

This clonotype was seen only a few times. The chain joins TRBV7-3 to TRBJ2-1, with 9 bases matching TRBD1. Germline V gene sequence: CDR1 SGHTA, CDR2 FQGTGA. With 1 base clipped from V and 8 bases from J, the junction kept 12 bases outside the gene matches. The CDR3 loop spans 17 amino acids. The CDR3 bases are TGTGCCAGCAGCTTAAAAACTCACAGGGGGCAATTCTATGAGCAGTTCTTC. This translates into CASSLKTHRGQFYEQFF.

The rearrangement joins TRBV20-1 to TRBJ2-3; 7 nucleotides agree with TRBD2. Germline CDR1 reads DFQATT; CDR2 reads SNEGSKA (reference sequence). V was clipped by 1 base and J by 0 bases; unmatched bases: 7. This CDR3 contains 16 residues. The CDR3 DNA is TGCAGTGCTAGAGGGAGCGGGACTTATAGCACAGATACGCAGTATTTT. Protein: CSARGSGTYSTDTQYF.

The chain combines TRBV10-2 with TRBJ2-2; TRBD2 agrees at 10 bases. CDR3 length: 16 amino acids. The germline V gene has CDR1 WSHSY and CDR2 SAAADI. V lost 6 bases to trimming and J lost 6 bases; unmatched junction nucleotides: 10. CDR3 DNA: TGCGCCAGCAGACTTCAAAGCGGGAGGGCCGCCGGGGAGCTGTTTTTT. The encoded protein is CASRLQSGRAAGELFF.

The chain joins TRBV5-1 to TRBJ2-6; tentatively, D is TRBD1 (6 bases). There are 12 residues in the CDR3. Germline V gene lookup returns CDR1 SGHRS and CDR2 YFSETQ. Trimming removed 2 bases from V and 10 bases from J, with 7 bases in between. The CDR3 here is CASSLQGNVLTF. CDR3 bases: TGCGCCAGCAGCTTACAGGGAAACGTCCTGACTTTC. Full variable domain (missing parts from reference TRBV5-1 and TRBJ2-6): KAGVTQTPRYLIKTRGQQVTLSCSPISGHRSVSWYQQTPGQGLQFLFEYFSETQRNKGNFPGRFSGRQFSNSRSEMNVSTLELGDSALYLCASSLQGNVLTFGAGSRLTVL.

The rearrangement links TRBV12-3 or TRBV12-4 to TRBJ2-5, with D maybe TRBD2 (6 bases). The CDR3 is made up of 17 amino acids. Between the trimmed V and J ends, which lost 2 bases and 5 bases, there was a span of 21 bases. The CDR3 region is CASSLSIGSRGGETQYF. In nucleotides, the CDR3 is TGTGCCAGCAGTTTAAGTATCGGCAGTCGCGGAGGGGAGACCCAGTACTTC.

V is TRBV6-1 and J is TRBJ2-3; 10 nucleotides match TRBD2. In germline, CDR1 is MNHNS, CDR2 SASEGT. The CDR3 contains 16 residues. With 6 bases clipped from V and 5 bases from J, the junction kept 11 bases outside the gene matches. This chain's CDR3 is CASRARTSGAVDTQYF. The CDR3 coding sequence is TGTGCCAGCAGGGCCCGGACTAGCGGAGCTGTAGATACGCAGTATTTT.

This clonotype came up many times. This rearrangement joins TRBV5-1 to TRBJ2-7; D is possibly TRBD2 (5 bases). V was shortened by 4 bases and J by 3 bases, with 20 bases between the two germline ends. This CDR3 spans 16 amino acids. Germline V gene lookup returns CDR1 SGHRS and CDR2 YFSETQ. This CDR3 is CASSPGELEWDYEQYF. Here the CDR3 DNA reads TGCGCCAGCAGCCCTGGGGAGTTGGAATGGGACTACGAGCAGTACTTC. Looking up the rest from reference TRBV5-1 and TRBJ2-7 gives the full variable domain: KAGVTQTPRYLIKTRGQQVTLSCSPISGHRSVSWYQQTPGQGLQFLFEYFSETQRNKGNFPGRFSGRQFSNSRSEMNVSTLELGDSALYLCASSPGELEWDYEQYFGPGTRLTVT.

The rearrangement joins TRBV4-1 to TRBJ2-7; 9 bases are shared with TRBD1. From germline, CDR1 is MGHRA and CDR2 YSYEKL. With V trimmed by 1 base and J by 4 bases, 8 bases remained unmatched. The CDR3 runs to 16 residues. In DNA, the CDR3 is TGCGCCAGCAGCCAAGTGCCGGGACAGGGACCTTACGAGCAGTACTTC. Residues: CASSQVPGQGPYEQYF.

The chain has TRBV11-1 and TRBJ2-6; 7 positions agree with TRBD1. Germline V gives CDR1 SGHAT, CDR2 FQDESV (reference sequence). This CDR3 has 19 amino acids. J was trimmed by 0 bases and V by 7 bases; bases with no gene match: 15. CDR3 sequence reads: CASNRRTGSILSGANVLTF. The DNA of the CDR3 is TGTGCCAGCAACAGACGGACAGGAAGTATCCTCTCTGGGGCCAACGTCCTGACTTTC.

The chain combines TRBV5-5 with TRBJ2-7, with D possibly TRBD1 on 6 matching bases. The CDR3 has 13 amino acids. Germline assignment: CDR1 SGHKS and CDR2 YYEKEE (reference sequence). The V end lost 3 bases, the J end lost 2 bases, and 9 bases lay between the germline ends. This chain's CDR3 is CASSYRTAYEQYF. The CDR3 DNA reads TGTGCCAGCAGCTATCGGACAGCCTACGAGCAGTACTTC.

V usage is TRBV20-1 and J usage is TRBJ1-6, with 8 nucleotides matching TRBD1. Trimming took 5 bases from V and 7 from J; bases not matched to a gene: 7. CDR1 is DFQATT, CDR2 SNEGSKA, per germline (reference sequence). The length of the CDR3 is 14 residues. CDR3 region: CSASRQGHNSPLHF. The CDR3 DNA reads TGCAGTGCTTCCAGACAGGGGCACAATTCACCCCTCCACTTT.

The gene calls are TRBV12-3 or TRBV12-4 and TRBJ2-1; D unresolved. V was clipped by 2 bases and J by 6 bases, with 14 bases between them. This CDR3 has 15 residues. The CDR3 DNA sequence: TGTGCCAGCAGTTTAAGGCGTCCCCACCCCAATGAGCAGTTCTTC. This encodes CASSLRRPHPNEQFF.

In its sample, this clonotype was seen a few times. V gene TRBV7-8 combines with J gene TRBJ2-1, with TRBD1 matching 7 bases. Germline V gene sequence: CDR1 SGHVS, CDR2 FQNEAQ. The CDR3 runs to 15 residues. Trimming cost V 10 bases and J 4 bases; bases outside gene matches: 13. Here the CDR3 DNA reads TGTGCCACCCAATTACAGGGGTCTCTGTACAATGAGCAGTTCTTC. This gives the protein CATQLQGSLYNEQFF. The full variable domain, completed using reference TRBV7-8 and TRBJ2-1, is GAGVSQSPRYKVAKRGQDVALRCDPISGHVSLFWYQQALGQGPEFLTYFQNEAQLDKSGLPSDRFFAERPEGSVSTLKIQRTQQEDSAVYLCATQLQGSLYNEQFFGPGTRLTVL.

In this sample, this clonotype turned up a few times. The chain couples TRBV20-1 to TRBJ2-5; possible D gene TRBD2, 6 bases. Germline CDR1 DFQATT, CDR2 SNEGSKA (reference sequence). Trimming removed 1 base from V and 1 base from J, with 10 bases in between. This CDR3 comprises 14 residues. The CDR3 loop reads CSARGGNLQETQYF. CDR3 in DNA: TGCAGTGCTAGAGGCGGGAACCTCCAAGAGACCCAGTACTTC.

The genes are TRBV7-9 and TRBJ1-1; 7 bases map to TRBD1. The CDR3 is 14 residues long. The germline V gene encodes CDR1 SEHNR and CDR2 FQNEAQ (reference sequence). The J segment lost 3 bases and the V segment lost 5 bases, leaving 6 bases of the junction unmatched. The CDR3 region has the DNA TGTGCCAGCAGCCCGGGACAGTGGGACACTGAAGCTTTCTTT. Amino acid sequence: CASSPGQWDTEAFF.

The chain carries TRBV3-1 and TRBJ2-7, with D unclear. The CDR3 contains 14 residues. The V and J ends lost 0 bases and 6 bases respectively, with 12 bases between them. The germline V gene has CDR1 LGHDT and CDR2 YNNKEL (reference sequence). The CDR3 protein is CASSQDQLSGEQYF. As DNA, the CDR3 is TGTGCCAGCAGCCAAGATCAATTATCGGGCGAGCAGTACTTC.

This clonotype was observed a handful of times. At one end the junction does not follow the germline gene, possibly because of a read error. The chain combines TRBV6-5 with TRBJ2-7; D uncertain. Per germline, CDR1 MNHEY and CDR2 SVGAGI. The CDR3 is 14 residues long. The CDR3 loop reads CASSYSAGYYEQYF. In DNA form, the CDR3 reads TGTGCCAGCAGCTACTCGGCAGGCTACTACGAGCAGTACTTC.

Only a few counts were recorded for this clonotype. The chain links TRBV20-1 to TRBJ2-3; 8 nucleotides align to TRBD2. With 3 bases clipped from V and 6 bases from J, the junction kept 11 bases outside the gene matches. CDR3 size: 15 residues. Germline V gene data show CDR1 as DFQATT and CDR2 as SNEGSKA (reference sequence). As DNA, the CDR3 is TGCAGTGCTAGCCAAGCGGGAGCACTTGGGGATACGCAGTATTTT. Its protein product is CSASQAGALGDTQYF.

This clonotype has a handful of counts. The chain recombines TRBV4-2 with TRBJ2-7; 9 nucleotides match TRBD1. Per the germline V gene, CDR1 is LGHNA and CDR2 is YNFKEQ. The V gene end was trimmed by 0 bases and the J gene end by 6 bases; junction bases not matched to a gene: 12. The CDR3 is 17 amino acids. The CDR3 DNA follows: TGTGCCAGCAGCCAAGAACCCTCCACAGGGGGCCTCAGCGAGCAGTACTTC. As protein: CASSQEPSTGGLSEQYF.